This TCR beta chain was sequenced during a study of cytomegalovirus exposure and HLA in healthy donors. Regarding the study as a whole: It was likely that a cluster of highly shared sequence variants was a sequencing artifact.

Worth noting for this clone: Its target is not known. An end of the junction differs from the germline gene, which may be a read error.

This PCR relied on a set of 60 Vbeta primers and 13 Jbeta primers. TCRdb's table, derived via immunoSEQ multiplex PCR, lists solely in-frame clones and lacks some. The listing contains approximately 110,000 clones. Germline CDR1 and CDR2: SGHVS and FQNEAQ. The CDR3 totals 12 residues. At collection, donors were nominally healthy, but unrecorded immune exposures were probable. This chain connects TRBV7-8 to TRBJ2-1; TRBD2 is a possible D gene (5 bases). The TCR comes from a man in his forties in good health and CMV-seropositive. The sequenced sample was PBMCs. In DNA, the CDR3 is TGTGCCAGCAACTTAAAGGGAGATGAGCAGTTCTTC. The encoded protein is CASNLKGDEQFF.